This T cell receptor (beta chain) appears in the sequencing data of a study of T cells in Graves' hyperthyroidism and ophthalmopathy. Study-wide results and limits: Stable hyperthyroidism was separated from ophthalmopathy by a model based on 13 V-J features. Blood also contained most expanded thyroid clonotypes above 0.001.

The CDR3 consists of 12 residues. Trimming stripped 4 bases from V and 2 bases from J, with 7 bases between. The germline CDR1 and CDR2 sequences are GTSNPN and SVGIG (reference sequence). This clonotype was detected many times. Its specificity is unknown. The investigators amplified TCR beta CDR3 regions from RNA transcripts. The HTBI set primed first-round TCR CDR3 RT-PCR. TCRdb ran MiXCR on the multiplex PCR reads and lists one entry per CDR3 protein. The sample includes around 450,000 distinct CDR3 sequences, roughly 13% seen only once; the top ten take 5.3%. An absence of ophthalmopathy progression within 18 months meant stable Graves' hyperthyroidism.

Sequenced input: blood. The rearrangement links TRBV30 to TRBJ2-3; unclear D gene. The source is a woman between 18 and 30 years old with Graves' hyperthyroidism. DNA of the CDR3: TGTGCCTGGACAGGCTACACAGATACGCAGTATTTT. As protein: CAWTGYTDTQYF.